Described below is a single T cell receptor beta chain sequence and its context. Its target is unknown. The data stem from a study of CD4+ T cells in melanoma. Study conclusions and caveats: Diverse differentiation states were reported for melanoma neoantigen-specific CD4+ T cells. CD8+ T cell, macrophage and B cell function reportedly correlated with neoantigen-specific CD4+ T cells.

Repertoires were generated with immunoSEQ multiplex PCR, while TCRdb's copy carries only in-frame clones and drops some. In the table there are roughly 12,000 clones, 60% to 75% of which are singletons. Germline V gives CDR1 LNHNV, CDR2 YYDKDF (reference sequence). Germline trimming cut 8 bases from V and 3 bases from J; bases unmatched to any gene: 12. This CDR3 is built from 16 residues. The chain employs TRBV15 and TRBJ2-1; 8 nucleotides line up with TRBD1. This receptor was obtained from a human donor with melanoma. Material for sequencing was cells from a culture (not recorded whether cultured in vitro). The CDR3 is CATQRTQGAFYNEQFF. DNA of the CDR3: TGTGCCACCCAGAGAACTCAGGGGGCGTTCTACAATGAGCAGTTCTTC.